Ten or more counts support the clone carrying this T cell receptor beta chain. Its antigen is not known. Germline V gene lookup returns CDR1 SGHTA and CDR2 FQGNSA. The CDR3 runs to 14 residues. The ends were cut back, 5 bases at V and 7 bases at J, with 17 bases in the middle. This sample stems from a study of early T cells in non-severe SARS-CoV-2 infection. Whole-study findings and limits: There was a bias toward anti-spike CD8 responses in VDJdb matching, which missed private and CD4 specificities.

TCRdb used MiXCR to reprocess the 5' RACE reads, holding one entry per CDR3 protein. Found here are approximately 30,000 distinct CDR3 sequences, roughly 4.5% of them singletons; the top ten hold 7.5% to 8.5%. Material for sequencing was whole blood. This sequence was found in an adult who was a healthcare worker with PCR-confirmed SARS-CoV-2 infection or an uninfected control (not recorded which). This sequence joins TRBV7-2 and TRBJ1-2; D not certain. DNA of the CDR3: TGTGCCAGCAGCGGGAAGACATCCCCCCTTGGCTACACCTTC. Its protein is CASSGKTSPLGYTF.